The entry below describes one TCR beta chain. The sample holds other DNA sequences that translate to the same CDR3. The data originate from a study of cytomegalovirus exposure and HLA in healthy donors. The PCR ran on 60 Vbeta and 13 Jbeta primers. Only in-frame clones appear in the TCRdb table, and some are missing; sequencing was by immunoSEQ multiplex PCR. The ten most abundant clones cover under 2.5% of a sample with 150,000 to 200,000 clones. The ends were cut back, 5 bases at V and 3 bases at J, with 8 bases in the middle. The germline V gene encodes CDR1 DFQATT and CDR2 SNEGSKA (reference sequence). This CDR3 has 11 residues.

Specimen: PBMCs. This chain joins TRBV20-1 and TRBJ2-7; D may be TRBD1 (5 bases). The TCR sequence derives from a man between 25 and 39 years old in good health and CMV-seronegative. For the CDR3, the DNA is TGCAGTGCTTTAGACAGCTACGAGCAGTACTTC. Protein sequence: CSALDSYEQYF.